These T cell receptor beta chains were read from a single sample in a study of cytomegalovirus exposure and HLA in healthy donors. Libraries were prepared by immunoSEQ multiplex PCR; TCRdb keeps only in-frame clonotypes and omits some of them. The table lists about 140,000 clones, 65% to 70% of them singletons. Sequencing was done on a sample of PBMCs. These receptors were taken from a man aged 30 to 39 in good health and CMV-seropositive. CDR3s include the opening cysteine and the closing phenylalanine or tryptophan. The order of the fields is J gene, V gene, clone size, D gene, CDR3 protein, CDR3 DNA. The D gene is left open where the match is weak. Where a row states a size, it is once, few, many or the class of an expanded clone; other rows omit it.

TRBJ1-5	TRBV28	.	TRBD1	CASRPRGQGDRPQHF	TGTGCCAGCCGCCCCCGGGGGCAGGGGGATAGGCCCCAGCATTTT
TRBJ2-5	TRBV2	.	TRBD2	CASCTSGGQETQYF	TGTGCCAGCTGTACTAGCGGGGGCCAAGAGACCCAGTACTTC
TRBJ2-7	TRBV6-4	.	TRBD1	CASSDSKDRIYEQYF	TGTGCCAGCAGTGACTCGAAGGACAGGATCTACGAGCAGTACTTC
TRBJ1-2	TRBV27	.	TRBD1	CASSHGTGVGYTF	TGTGCCAGCAGTCACGGGACAGGGGTGGGCTACACCTTC
TRBJ2-7	TRBV9	.	.	CASSVEQVSEQYF	TGTGCCAGCAGCGTAGAGCAGGTCTCTGAGCAGTACTTC
TRBJ2-1	TRBV5-1	.	.	CASSFRESSYNEQFF	TGCGCCAGCAGCTTCAGGGAAAGCTCCTACAATGAGCAGTTCTTC
TRBJ2-2	TRBV5-8	few	TRBD1	CASSFSGTGRSGTGELFF	TGTGCCAGCAGCTTCTCAGGGACAGGGCGTTCGGGCACCGGGGAGCTGTTTTTT
TRBJ2-3	TRBV5-8	.	TRBD1	CASSRQGSTDTQYF	TGTGCCAGCAGCCGACAGGGCAGTACAGATACGCAGTATTTT
TRBJ2-4	TRBV9	.	TRBD2	CASSVGRGTIHIQYF	TGTGCCAGCAGCGTAGGGCGGGGGACGATTCACATTCAGTACTTC
TRBJ2-7	TRBV7-9	few	TRBD2	CASGTSGGSYEQYF	TGTGCCAGCGGGACTAGCGGGGGTTCCTACGAGCAGTACTTC